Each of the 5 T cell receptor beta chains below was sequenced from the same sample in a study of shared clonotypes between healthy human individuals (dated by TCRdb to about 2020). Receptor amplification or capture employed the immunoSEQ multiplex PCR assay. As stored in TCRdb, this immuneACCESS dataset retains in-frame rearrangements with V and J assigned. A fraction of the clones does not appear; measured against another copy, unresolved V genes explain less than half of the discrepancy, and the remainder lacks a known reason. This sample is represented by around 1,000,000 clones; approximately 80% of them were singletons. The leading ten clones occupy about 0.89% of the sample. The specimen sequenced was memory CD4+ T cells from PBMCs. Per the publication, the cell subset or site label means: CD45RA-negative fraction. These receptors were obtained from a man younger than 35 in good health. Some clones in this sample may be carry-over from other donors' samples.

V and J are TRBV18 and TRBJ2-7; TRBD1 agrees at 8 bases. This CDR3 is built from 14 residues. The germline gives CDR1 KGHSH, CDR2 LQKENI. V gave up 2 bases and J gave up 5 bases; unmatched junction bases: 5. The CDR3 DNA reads TGTGCCAGCTCACCATTTCAGGGGGCGAACGAGCAGTACTTC. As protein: CASSPFQGANEQYF.

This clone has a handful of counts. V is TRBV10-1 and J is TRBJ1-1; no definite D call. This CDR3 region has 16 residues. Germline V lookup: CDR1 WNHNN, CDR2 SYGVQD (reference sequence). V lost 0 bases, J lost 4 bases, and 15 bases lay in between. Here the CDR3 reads CASSESTVWGGTEAFF. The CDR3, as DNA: TGCGCCAGCAGTGAGTCCACGGTCTGGGGAGGCACTGAAGCTTTCTTT.

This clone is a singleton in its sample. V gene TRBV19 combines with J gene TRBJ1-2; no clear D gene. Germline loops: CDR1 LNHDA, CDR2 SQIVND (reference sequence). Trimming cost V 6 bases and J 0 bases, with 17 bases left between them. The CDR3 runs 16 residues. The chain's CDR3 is CASRPSPGEANYGYTF. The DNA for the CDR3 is TGTGCCAGTAGACCAAGTCCGGGAGAGGCTAACTATGGCTACACCTTC.

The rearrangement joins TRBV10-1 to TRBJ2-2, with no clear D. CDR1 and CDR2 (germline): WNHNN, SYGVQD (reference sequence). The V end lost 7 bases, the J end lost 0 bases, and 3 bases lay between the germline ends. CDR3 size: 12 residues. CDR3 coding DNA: TGCGCCAGCAAGTCGAACACCGGGGAGCTGTTTTTT. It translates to CASKSNTGELFF.

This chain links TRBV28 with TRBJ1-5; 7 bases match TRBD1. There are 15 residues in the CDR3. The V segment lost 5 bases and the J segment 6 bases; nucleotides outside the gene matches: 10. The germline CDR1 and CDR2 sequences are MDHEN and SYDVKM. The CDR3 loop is CASSHPGAGGQPQHF. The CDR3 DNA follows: TGTGCCAGCAGTCACCCTGGGGCAGGGGGTCAGCCCCAGCATTTT.